The entry below describes one T cell receptor beta chain. The antigen is unknown. PCR employed 60 Vbeta and 13 Jbeta primers. In the authors' workflow: In a later analysis, of 84 million or so unique beta chains, roughly 9.9 million appeared in at least two donors. Clones were read by immunoSEQ multiplex PCR, and TCRdb kept only the in-frame ones, dropping some. V, J and clone size are those of that table, while D and trimming were read from the DNA. The sample gives fewer than 250,000 clones, more than 85% of which show up once; under 2% is in the top ten. The record originates from a study of cytomegalovirus exposure and HLA in healthy donors. Whole-study results and caveats: It was in a later analysis that TCR association rates were seen to vary by HLA locus, highest for DRB1 and lowest for HLA-C. In vitro data verified three CMV-associated chains as specific for CMV antigens. According to the study, around 180 TCR beta chains were cytomegalovirus-associated.

The CDR3 is 16 residues long. V was trimmed by 5 bases and J by 6 bases, leaving 22 bases between them. Germline CDR1 and CDR2: MNHEY and SMNVEV (reference sequence). This chain joins TRBV27 and TRBJ1-1; no clear D. The sequenced sample consisted of PBMCs. This clonotype originated in a woman aged 18-29 years in good health and CMV-seronegative. The CDR3 protein is CASSIDSPQYFSEAFF. The CDR3 nucleotides read TGTGCCAGCAGTATAGACTCCCCACAATATTTTTCTGAAGCTTTCTTT.